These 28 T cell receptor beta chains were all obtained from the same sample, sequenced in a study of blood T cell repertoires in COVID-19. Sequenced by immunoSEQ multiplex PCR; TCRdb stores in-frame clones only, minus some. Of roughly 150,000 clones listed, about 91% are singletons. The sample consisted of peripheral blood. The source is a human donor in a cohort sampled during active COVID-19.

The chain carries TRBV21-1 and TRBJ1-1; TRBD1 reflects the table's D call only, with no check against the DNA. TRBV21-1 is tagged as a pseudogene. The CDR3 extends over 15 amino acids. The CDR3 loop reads CASSTQDRANTEAFF. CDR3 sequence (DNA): TGTGCCAGCAGCACCCAGGACAGGGCGAACACTGAAGCTTTCTTT.

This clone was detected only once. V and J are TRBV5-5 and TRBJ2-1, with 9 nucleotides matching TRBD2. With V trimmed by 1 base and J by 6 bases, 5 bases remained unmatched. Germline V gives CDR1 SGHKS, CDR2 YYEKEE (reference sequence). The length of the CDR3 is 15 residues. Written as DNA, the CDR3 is TGTGCCAGCAGCTTGATAGCGGGGGCTTTCAATGAGCAGTTCTTC. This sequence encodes CASSLIAGAFNEQFF. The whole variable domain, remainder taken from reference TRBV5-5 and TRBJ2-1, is DAGVTQSPTHLIKTRGQQVTLRCSPISGHKSVSWYQQVLGQGPQFIFQYYEKEERGRGNFPDRFSARQFPNYSSELNVNALLLGDSALYLCASSLIAGAFNEQFFGPGTRLTVL.

The CDR3 protein is CASSPRTSGETKTQYF. The CDR3 coding sequence is TGTGCCAGCAGCCCCAGGACTAGCGGGGAAACTAAGACCCAGTACTTC. The chain joins TRBV7-2 to TRBJ2-5; TRBD2 agrees at 12 bases. Germline V gives CDR1 SGHTA, CDR2 FQGNSA. V dropped 5 bases and J dropped 6; count of bases not matched to a gene: 10. This CDR3 has 16 amino acids. The variable domain in full, with the rest retrieved from reference TRBV7-2 and TRBJ2-5, is GAGVSQSPSNKVTEKGKDVELRCDPISGHTALYWYRQSLGQGLEFLIYFQGNSAPDKSGLPSDRFSAERTGGSVSTLTIQRTQQEDSAVYLCASSPRTSGETKTQYFGPGTRLLVL.

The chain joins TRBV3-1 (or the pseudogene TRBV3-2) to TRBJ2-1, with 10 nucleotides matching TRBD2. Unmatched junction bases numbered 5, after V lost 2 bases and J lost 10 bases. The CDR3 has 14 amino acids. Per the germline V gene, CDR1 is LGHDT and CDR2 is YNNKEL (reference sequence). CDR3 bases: TGTGCCAGCAGCCAAACTAGCGGGGTGGAGGAGCAGTTCTTC. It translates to CASSQTSGVEEQFF.

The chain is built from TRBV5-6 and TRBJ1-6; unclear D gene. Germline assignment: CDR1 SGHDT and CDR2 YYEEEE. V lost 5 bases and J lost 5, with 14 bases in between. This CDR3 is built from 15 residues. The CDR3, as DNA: TGTGCCAGCAGATTCTACTGGGCCGATAATTCACCCCTCCACTTT. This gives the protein CASRFYWADNSPLHF.

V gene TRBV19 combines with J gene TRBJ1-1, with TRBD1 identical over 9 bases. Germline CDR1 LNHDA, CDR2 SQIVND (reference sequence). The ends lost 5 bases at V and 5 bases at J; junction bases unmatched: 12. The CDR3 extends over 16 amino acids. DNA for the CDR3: TGTGCCAGTAGTCCCCTTCGGGGACAGGGTGCAACTGAAGCTTTCTTT. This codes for CASSPLRGQGATEAFF. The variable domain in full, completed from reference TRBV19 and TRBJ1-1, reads DGGITQSPKYLFRKEGQNVTLSCEQNLNHDAMYWYRQDPGQGLRLIYYSQIVNDFQKGDIAEGYSVSREKKESFPLTVTSAQKNPTAFYLCASSPLRGQGATEAFFGQGTRLTVV.

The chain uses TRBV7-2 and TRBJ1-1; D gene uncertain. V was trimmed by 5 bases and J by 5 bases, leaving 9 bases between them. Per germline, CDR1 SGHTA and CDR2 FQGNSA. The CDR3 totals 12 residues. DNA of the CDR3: TGTGCCAGCAGCCCCGGGTGGACTGAAGCTTTCTTT. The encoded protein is CASSPGWTEAFF.

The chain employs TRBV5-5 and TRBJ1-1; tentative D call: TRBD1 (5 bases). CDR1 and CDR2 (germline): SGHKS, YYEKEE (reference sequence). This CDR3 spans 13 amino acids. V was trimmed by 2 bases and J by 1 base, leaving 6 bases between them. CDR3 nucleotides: TGTGCCAGCAGCTTAGACAGGAACACTGAAGCTTTCTTT. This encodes CASSLDRNTEAFF.

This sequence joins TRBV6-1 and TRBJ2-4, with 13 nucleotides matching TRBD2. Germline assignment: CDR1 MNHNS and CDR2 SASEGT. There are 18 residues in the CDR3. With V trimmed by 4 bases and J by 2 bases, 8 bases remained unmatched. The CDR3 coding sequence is TGTGCCAGCAGTGGACTAGCGGGGGGTCTCTTATCCAAAAACATTCAGTACTTC. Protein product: CASSGLAGGLLSKNIQYF.

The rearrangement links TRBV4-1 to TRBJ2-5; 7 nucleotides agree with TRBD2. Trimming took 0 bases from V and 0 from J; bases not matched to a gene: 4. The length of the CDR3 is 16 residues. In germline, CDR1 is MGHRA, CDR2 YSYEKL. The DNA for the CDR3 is TGCGCCAGCAGCCAAGATAAGCGGGGAGACCAAGAGACCCAGTACTTC. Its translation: CASSQDKRGDQETQYF.

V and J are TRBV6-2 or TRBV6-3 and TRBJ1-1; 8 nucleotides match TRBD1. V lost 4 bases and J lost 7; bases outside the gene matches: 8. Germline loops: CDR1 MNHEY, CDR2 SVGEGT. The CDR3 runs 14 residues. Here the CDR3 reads CASSSRTGSSEAFF. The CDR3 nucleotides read TGTGCCAGCAGTTCTCGGACAGGGAGTAGTGAAGCTTTCTTT.

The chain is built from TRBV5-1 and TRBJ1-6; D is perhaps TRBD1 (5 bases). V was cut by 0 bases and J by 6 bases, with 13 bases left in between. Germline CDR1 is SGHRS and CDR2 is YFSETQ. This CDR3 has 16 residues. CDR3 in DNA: TGCGCCAGCAGCTTGGAGTCAGGGCAGGGTAATTCACCCCTCCACTTT. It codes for CASSLESGQGNSPLHF.

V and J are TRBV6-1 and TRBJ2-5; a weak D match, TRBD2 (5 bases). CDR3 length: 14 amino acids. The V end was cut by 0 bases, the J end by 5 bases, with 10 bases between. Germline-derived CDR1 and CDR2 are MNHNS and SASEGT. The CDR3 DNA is TGTGCCAGCAGTGAAGCCGGCAGAGGGGAGACCCAGTACTTC. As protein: CASSEAGRGETQYF.

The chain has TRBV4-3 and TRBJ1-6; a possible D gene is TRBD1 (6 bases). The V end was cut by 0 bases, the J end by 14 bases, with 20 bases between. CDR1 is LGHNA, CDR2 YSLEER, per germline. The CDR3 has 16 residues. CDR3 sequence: CASSQEPRGGGQTLHF. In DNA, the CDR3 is TGCGCCAGCAGCCAAGAGCCGCGAGGGGGGGGGCAAACCCTCCACTTT.

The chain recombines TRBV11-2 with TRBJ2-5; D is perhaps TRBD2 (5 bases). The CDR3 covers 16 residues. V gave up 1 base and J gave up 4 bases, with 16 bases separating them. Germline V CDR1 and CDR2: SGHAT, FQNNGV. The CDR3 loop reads CASSLVGSLGGETQYF. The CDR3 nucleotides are TGTGCCAGCAGCTTAGTAGGCTCGTTAGGAGGAGAGACCCAGTACTTC.

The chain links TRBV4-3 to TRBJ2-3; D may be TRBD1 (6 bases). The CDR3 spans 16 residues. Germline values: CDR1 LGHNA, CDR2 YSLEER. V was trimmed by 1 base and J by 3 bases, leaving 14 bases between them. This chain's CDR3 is CASSQAGDVWTDTQYF. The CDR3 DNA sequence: TGCGCCAGCAGCCAAGCAGGGGATGTCTGGACAGATACGCAGTATTTT.

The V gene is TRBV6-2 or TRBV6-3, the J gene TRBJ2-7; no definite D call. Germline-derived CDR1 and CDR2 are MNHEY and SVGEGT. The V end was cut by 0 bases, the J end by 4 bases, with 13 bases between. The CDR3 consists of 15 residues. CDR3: CASSYSIADFYEQYF. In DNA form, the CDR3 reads TGTGCCAGCAGTTACTCGATCGCGGATTTTTACGAGCAGTACTTC.

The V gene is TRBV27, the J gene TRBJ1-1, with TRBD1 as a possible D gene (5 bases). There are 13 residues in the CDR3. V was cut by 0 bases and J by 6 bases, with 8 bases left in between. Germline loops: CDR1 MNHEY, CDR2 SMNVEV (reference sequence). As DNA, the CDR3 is TGTGCCAGCAGTTTATCGTGGGGGGCTGAAGCTTTCTTT. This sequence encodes CASSLSWGAEAFF.

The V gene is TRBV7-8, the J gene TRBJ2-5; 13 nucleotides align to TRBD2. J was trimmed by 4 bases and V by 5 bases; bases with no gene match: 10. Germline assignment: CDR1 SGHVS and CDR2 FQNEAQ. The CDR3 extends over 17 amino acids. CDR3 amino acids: CASSTLLAGGPGETQYF. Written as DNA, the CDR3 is TGTGCCAGCAGCACGTTACTAGCGGGGGGGCCTGGAGAGACCCAGTACTTC.

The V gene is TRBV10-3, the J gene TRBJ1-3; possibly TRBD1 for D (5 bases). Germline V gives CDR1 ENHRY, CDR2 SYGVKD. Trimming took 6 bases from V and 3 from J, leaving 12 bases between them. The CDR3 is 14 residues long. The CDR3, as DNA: TGTGCCATCAGGGGGCGCATAGGTGGAAACACCATATATTTT. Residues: CAIRGRIGGNTIYF.

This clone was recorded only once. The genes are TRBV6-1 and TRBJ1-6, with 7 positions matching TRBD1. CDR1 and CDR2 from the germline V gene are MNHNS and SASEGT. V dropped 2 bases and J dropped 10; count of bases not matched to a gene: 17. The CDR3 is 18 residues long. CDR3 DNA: TGTGCCAGCAGTGAACCGAGACAGGGCATCGTTGGGCAATCACCCCTCCACTTT. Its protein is CASSEPRQGIVGQSPLHF.

CDR3 residues: CASSGQGETSYEQYF. The CDR3 DNA is TGTGCCAGCAGCGGACAGGGTGAGACCTCCTACGAGCAGTACTTC. The rearrangement uses TRBV9 and TRBJ2-7, with 7 bases aligning to TRBD1. Germline loops: CDR1 SGDLS, CDR2 YYNGEE. The CDR3 has 15 residues. Trimming cost V 3 bases and J 0 bases; bases outside gene matches: 6.

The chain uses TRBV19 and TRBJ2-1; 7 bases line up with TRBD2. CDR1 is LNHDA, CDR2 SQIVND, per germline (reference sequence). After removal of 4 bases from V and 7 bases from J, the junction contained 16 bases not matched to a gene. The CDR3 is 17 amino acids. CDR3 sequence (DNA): TGTGCCAGTAGTAGGGGCGTGGGGCGGCAGGGAGGGAATGAGCAGTTCTTC. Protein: CASSRGVGRQGGNEQFF.

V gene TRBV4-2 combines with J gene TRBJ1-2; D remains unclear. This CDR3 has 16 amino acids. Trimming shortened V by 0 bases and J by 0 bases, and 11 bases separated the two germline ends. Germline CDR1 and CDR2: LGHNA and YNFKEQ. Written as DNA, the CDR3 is TGTGCCAGCAGCCAAGATCGGAGCCGCGCTAACTATGGCTACACCTTC. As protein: CASSQDRSRANYGYTF.

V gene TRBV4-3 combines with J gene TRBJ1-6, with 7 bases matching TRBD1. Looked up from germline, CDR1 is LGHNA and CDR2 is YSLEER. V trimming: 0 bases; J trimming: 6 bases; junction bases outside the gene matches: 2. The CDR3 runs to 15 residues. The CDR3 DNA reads TGCGCCAGCAGCCAAGATTGGGACAGTAATTCACCCCTCCACTTT. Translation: CASSQDWDSNSPLHF.

In DNA form, the CDR3 reads TGTGCCAGCAGCGTAGATGGCAGGGGTTCACCCCTCCACTTT. It yields the protein CASSVDGRGSPLHF. This chain uses TRBV9 with TRBJ1-6; D is possibly TRBD1 (6 bases). Germline V gene sequence: CDR1 SGDLS, CDR2 YYNGEE. Trimming pared 0 bases from V and 9 bases from J, leaving 10 bases between. This CDR3 has 14 amino acids.

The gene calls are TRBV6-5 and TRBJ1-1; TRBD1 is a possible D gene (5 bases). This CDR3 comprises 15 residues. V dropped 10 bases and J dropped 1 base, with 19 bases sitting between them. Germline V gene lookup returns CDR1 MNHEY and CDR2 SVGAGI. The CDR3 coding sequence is TGTGCCACCTCTGGGGGGTCCACCGGGAACACTGAAGCTTTCTTT. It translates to CATSGGSTGNTEAFF.

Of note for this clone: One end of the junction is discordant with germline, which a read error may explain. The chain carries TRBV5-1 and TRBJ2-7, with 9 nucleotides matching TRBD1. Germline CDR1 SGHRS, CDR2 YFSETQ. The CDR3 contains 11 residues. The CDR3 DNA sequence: TGCGCCAGCGGACAGGGGTACGGGCAGTACTTC. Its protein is CASGQGYGQYF.